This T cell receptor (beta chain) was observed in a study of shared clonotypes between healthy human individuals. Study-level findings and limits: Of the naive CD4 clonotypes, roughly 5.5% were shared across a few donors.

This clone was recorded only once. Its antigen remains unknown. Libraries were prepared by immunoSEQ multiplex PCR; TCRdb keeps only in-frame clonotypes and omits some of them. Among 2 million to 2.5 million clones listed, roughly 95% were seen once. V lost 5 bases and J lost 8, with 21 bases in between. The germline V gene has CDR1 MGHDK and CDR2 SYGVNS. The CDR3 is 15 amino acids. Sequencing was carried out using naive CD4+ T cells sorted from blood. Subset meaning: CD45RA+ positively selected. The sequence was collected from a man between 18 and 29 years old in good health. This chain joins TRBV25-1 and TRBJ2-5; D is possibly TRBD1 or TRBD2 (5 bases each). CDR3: CASSPVTGTFETQYF. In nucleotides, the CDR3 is TGTGCCAGCAGTCCAGTGACCGGGACGTTTGAAACCCAGTACTTC.